This section outlines one T cell receptor beta chain sequence together with its context. The CDR3 sequence is 14 residues long. The V gene's germline CDR1 is SEHNR and CDR2 FQNEAQ (reference sequence). The ends were cut back, 2 bases at V and 5 bases at J, with 11 bases in the middle. Measured with immunoSEQ multiplex PCR; TCRdb has only the in-frame clones, and not every one. The repertoire holds 50,000 to 60,000 clones, with roughly 91% as singletons. The sample comes from a study of T cell changes during pregnancy in multiple sclerosis. Material: CD4+ T cells from peripheral blood mononuclear cells, obtained in the second trimester of pregnancy. The receptor was derived from a female donor with multiple sclerosis, enrolled in a pregnancy study. V usage is TRBV7-9 and J usage is TRBJ2-3; D is unclear. CDR3: CASSLPRRRDTQYF. The CDR3 coding sequence is TGTGCCAGCAGCTTACCGCGACGGAGAGATACGCAGTATTTT. The full variable domain, its missing parts supplied by reference TRBV7-9 and TRBJ2-3, is DTGVSQNPRHKITKRGQNVTFRCDPISEHNRLYWYRQTLGQGPEFLTYFQNEAQLEKSRLLSDRFSAERPKGSFSTLEIQRTEQGDSAMYLCASSLPRRRDTQYFGPGTRLTVL.